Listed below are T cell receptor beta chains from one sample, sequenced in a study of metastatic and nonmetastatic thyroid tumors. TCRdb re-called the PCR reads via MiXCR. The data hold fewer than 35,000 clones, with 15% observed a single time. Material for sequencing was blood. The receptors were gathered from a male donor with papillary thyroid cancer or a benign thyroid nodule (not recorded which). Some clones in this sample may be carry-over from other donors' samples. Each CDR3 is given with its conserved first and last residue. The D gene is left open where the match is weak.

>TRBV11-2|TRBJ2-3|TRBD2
CASTLDVAGGVDTQYF
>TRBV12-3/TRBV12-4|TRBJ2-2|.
CASSTGGLYTGELFF
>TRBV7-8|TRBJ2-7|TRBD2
CASSLRAGGPLHEQYF
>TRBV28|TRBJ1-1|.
CASTRNTEAFF
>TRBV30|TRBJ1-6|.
CAWSPRDKNSPLHF
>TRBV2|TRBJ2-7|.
CASSEISYEQYF
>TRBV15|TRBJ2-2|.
CATITGSPRSNTGELFF
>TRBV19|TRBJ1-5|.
CASSMPDTDNQPQHF
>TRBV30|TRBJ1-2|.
CAWSRSGAGNYGYTF
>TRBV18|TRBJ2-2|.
CASSPTGPRVTGELFF
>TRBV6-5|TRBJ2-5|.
CASSYSRGTGETQYF
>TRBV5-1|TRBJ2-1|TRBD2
CASGAGASGSNEQFF
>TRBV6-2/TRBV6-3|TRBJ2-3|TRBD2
CASAGGWESEDTQYF
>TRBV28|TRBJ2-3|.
CASSWGPSTPTDTQYF
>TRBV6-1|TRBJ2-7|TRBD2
CASNIAGGVSLQYF
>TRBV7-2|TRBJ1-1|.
CASSLGPLNTEAFF
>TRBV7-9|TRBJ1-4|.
CASSLSGSQKLFF
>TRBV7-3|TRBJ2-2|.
CASSLAGTGELFF